What follows are 20 T cell receptor beta chains derived from one specimen sequenced in a study of blood T cells in healthy people across ages. Together with a sample-barcoded 5' primer, a J-beta primer mix was included in a second PCR lasting about 7 to 11 cycles. One entry per CDR3 protein, called by TCRdb with MiXCR from the 5' RACE reads. Of 800,000 or so distinct CDR3 sequences listed, roughly 46% are singletons. Sequencing input: blood. The receptors shown here come from an elderly man in good health.

Only a few counts were recorded for this clonotype. This rearrangement joins TRBV24-1 to TRBJ1-6; D is uncertain. CDR3 length: 13 residues. Germline CDR1 KGHDR, CDR2 SFDVKD. With 12 bases removed from V and 8 bases from J, the gap between germline ends came to 16 bases. The CDR3, as DNA: TGTGCCTTCGAAAGGAGAGGCCATTCACCCCTCCACTTT. It translates to CAFERRGHSPLHF.

V is TRBV7-2 and J is TRBJ2-7, with D tentatively TRBD1 or TRBD2 (5 bases each). Germline-derived CDR1 and CDR2 are SGHTA and FQGNSA. V lost 2 bases to trimming and J lost 6 bases, with 8 bases between them. The CDR3 length is 12 residues. CDR3 sequence: CASSLPGREQYF. The CDR3 DNA is TGTGCCAGCAGCTTACCGGGACGCGAGCAGTACTTC.

This clonotype was seen at least ten times. The chain is built from TRBV12-3 or TRBV12-4 and TRBJ1-2; the D gene is possibly TRBD1 (6 bases). The CDR3 runs 15 residues. The V end lost 7 bases, the J end lost 0 bases, and 15 bases lay between the germline ends. The DNA for the CDR3 is TGTGCCAGCACCTGGGAGGGGGAAGCTAACTATGGCTACACCTTC. This translates into CASTWEGEANYGYTF.

This chain links TRBV7-2 with TRBJ2-1, with TRBD2 matching over 8 bases. With V trimmed by 1 base and J by 8 bases, 13 bases remained unmatched. The CDR3 runs to 17 residues. From germline, CDR1 is SGHTA and CDR2 FQGNSA. CDR3 sequence reads: CASSLGISGGRIDEQFF. The CDR3 region has the DNA TGTGCCAGCAGCTTAGGGATCAGTGGCGGGAGGATAGATGAGCAGTTCTTC.

Of note for this clonotype: One end of the junction varies from germline; a read error may be responsible. The chain is built from TRBV29-1 and TRBJ2-1; TRBD2 aligns across 12 bases. Germline values: CDR1 SQVTM, CDR2 ANQGSEA. This CDR3 is built from 17 residues. For the CDR3, the DNA is TGCAGCGTTGAATCGGCGACTAGCGGGAGCGGTTCGGGTGAGCAGTCCTTC. Translating it yields CSVESATSGSGSGEQSF.

The rearrangement uses TRBV7-3 and TRBJ2-1; 11 bases are a match to TRBD2. Trimming took 4 bases from V and 6 from J; bases not matched to a gene: 8. The germline gives CDR1 SGHTA, CDR2 FQGTGA. This CDR3 spans 16 amino acids. CDR3 residues: CASSSTGTSGFNEQFF. The CDR3 nucleotides are TGTGCCAGCAGCTCGACCGGGACTAGCGGATTCAATGAGCAGTTCTTC. The full variable domain, rest sourced from reference TRBV7-3 and TRBJ2-1, is GAGVSQTPSNKVTEKGKYVELRCDPISGHTALYWYRQSLGQGPEFLIYFQGTGAADDSGLPNDRFFAVRPEGSVSTLKIQRTERGDSAVYLCASSSTGTSGFNEQFFGPGTRLTVL.

This chain connects TRBV20-1 to TRBJ2-1; TRBD1 aligns across 8 bases. V shed 6 bases, J shed 6 bases, and the junction held 7 bases outside the gene matches. The CDR3 spans 13 residues. Germline V lookup: CDR1 DFQATT, CDR2 SNEGSKA (reference sequence). The CDR3 region is CSARQGLLNEQFF. The CDR3 DNA is TGCAGTGCCCGACAGGGGTTGCTCAATGAGCAGTTCTTC.

The chain uses TRBV20-1 and TRBJ1-1; no reliable D call. This CDR3 has 15 amino acids. CDR1 and CDR2 from the germline V gene are DFQATT and SNEGSKA (reference sequence). V was shortened by 5 bases and J by 0 bases, with 16 bases between the two germline ends. CDR3 coding DNA: TGCAGTGCTGGGGAGGAGGGCTCCGTGAACACTGAAGCTTTCTTT. The encoded protein is CSAGEEGSVNTEAFF.

J is TRBJ2-4 and V is TRBV13; D remains unclear. V was clipped by 2 bases and J by 3 bases, with 11 bases between them. CDR1 is PRHDT, CDR2 FYEKMQ, per germline (reference sequence). This CDR3 region has 15 residues. The CDR3 spells CASSLNNGIKNIQYF. Written as DNA, the CDR3 is TGTGCCAGCAGCTTAAATAATGGGATCAAAAACATTCAGTACTTC.

This clonotype appeared a few times. DNA of the CDR3: TGTGCCTGGACTCAGCTAGCGGAAGAGACCCAGTACTTC. It codes for CAWTQLAEETQYF. V is TRBV30 and J is TRBJ2-5; TRBD2 matches at 7 bases. The CDR3 has 13 amino acids. The V segment lost 4 bases and the J segment 3 bases; nucleotides outside the gene matches: 5. Germline V CDR1 and CDR2: GTSNPN, SVGIG (reference sequence). Full variable domain (remainder filled in from reference TRBV30 and TRBJ2-5): SQTIHQWPATLVQPVGSPLSLECTVEGTSNPNLYWYRQAAGRGLQLLFYSVGIGQISSEVPQNLSASRPQDRQFILSSKKLLLSDSGFYLCAWTQLAEETQYFGPGTRLLVL.

Ten or more counts support this clonotype. The chain combines TRBV15 with TRBJ2-5; 10 bases agree with TRBD1. Germline lookup yields CDR1 LNHNV and CDR2 YYDKDF (reference sequence). With V trimmed by 5 bases and J by 5 bases, 8 bases remained unmatched. The CDR3 consists of 15 residues. CDR3 in DNA: TGTGCCACCAGCGGGGGACAGGGGAACCTTGAGACCCAGTACTTC. As protein: CATSGGQGNLETQYF.

This clonotype was seen ten or more times. The genes are TRBV20-1 and TRBJ2-1, with a possible D match to TRBD2 (6 bases). The germline V and J ends were trimmed by 3 bases and 5 bases, with 17 bases remaining between them. The CDR3 is 15 residues long. Germline V gene sequence: CDR1 DFQATT, CDR2 SNEGSKA (reference sequence). CDR3 residues: CSARLYGLANNEQFF. The CDR3 DNA reads TGCAGTGCTAGGCTATACGGGCTAGCGAACAATGAGCAGTTCTTC.

This clonotype has a handful of counts. The chain joins TRBV28 to TRBJ2-6; the D gene is possibly TRBD2 (6 bases). In germline, CDR1 is MDHEN, CDR2 SYDVKM. V lost 3 bases, J lost 0 bases, and 9 bases lay in between. CDR3 length: 16 residues. The CDR3 region is CASSLPGGSGANVLTF. The DNA of the CDR3 is TGTGCCAGCAGTTTGCCCGGGGGCTCTGGGGCCAACGTCCTGACTTTC.

This clonotype was counted a few times. V is TRBV7-9 and J is TRBJ2-5; D may be TRBD2 (6 bases). The CDR3 runs to 15 residues. Germline V gives CDR1 SEHNR, CDR2 FQNEAQ (reference sequence). The V end was cut by 2 bases, the J end by 1 base, with 11 bases between. CDR3: CASSLLERAQETQYF. CDR3 sequence (DNA): TGTGCCAGCAGCTTATTGGAGCGGGCCCAAGAGACCCAGTACTTC.

This chain uses TRBV27 with TRBJ2-1; perhaps D is TRBD1 or TRBD2 (5 bases each). V was clipped by 3 bases and J by 4 bases, with 13 bases between them. From germline, CDR1 is MNHEY and CDR2 SMNVEV (reference sequence). This CDR3 has 15 residues. CDR3 sequence: CASSFSPGPYNEQFF. CDR3 DNA: TGTGCCAGCAGTTTCTCCCCGGGGCCATACAATGAGCAGTTCTTC.

The chain recombines TRBV20-1 with TRBJ2-5, with 9 positions matching TRBD2. Germline lookup yields CDR1 DFQATT and CDR2 SNEGSKA (reference sequence). The trim removed 3 bases at V and 7 bases at J, leaving 9 bases unmatched. The CDR3 contains 14 residues. CDR3 DNA: TGCAGTGCTAGCGCCGGGACTAGCTCCGTGACCCAGTACTTC. Encoded protein: CSASAGTSSVTQYF.

This chain connects TRBV2 to TRBJ1-1, with 8 bases fitting TRBD1. CDR1 is SNHLY, CDR2 FYNNEI, per germline. Trimming took 3 bases from V and 0 from J; bases not matched to a gene: 3. The CDR3 contains 15 residues. CDR3 region: CASSDLGQVNTEAFF. The CDR3 DNA reads as TGTGCCAGCAGTGATTTGGGACAGGTGAACACTGAAGCTTTCTTT.

The chain employs TRBV6-6 and TRBJ2-5; D might be TRBD1 (6 bases). V was shortened by 6 bases and J by 6 bases, with 17 bases between the two germline ends. The germline gives CDR1 MNHNY, CDR2 SVGAGI (reference sequence). This CDR3 is 14 amino acids long. This CDR3 reads CASSSPGDRKTQYF. The DNA of the CDR3 is TGTGCCAGCAGCTCGCCAGGGGATCGGAAGACCCAGTACTTC.

For the CDR3, the DNA is TGTGCCTGGAGTGCGAGGGGCCTGCCAGATACGCAGTATTTT. This encodes CAWSARGLPDTQYF. The gene calls are TRBV30 and TRBJ2-3; tentatively, D is TRBD1 or TRBD2 (5 bases each). V was cut by 1 base and J by 4 bases, with 12 bases left in between. Germline CDR1 reads GTSNPN; CDR2 reads SVGIG (reference sequence). CDR3 length equals 14 residues.

This sequence joins TRBV5-1 and TRBJ2-3, with 10 bases aligning to TRBD2. Per the germline V gene, CDR1 is SGHRS and CDR2 is YFSETQ. V trimming: 3 bases; J trimming: 3 bases; junction bases outside the gene matches: 7. The CDR3 has 16 residues. CDR3 sequence: CASSSAGTSETDTQYF. The CDR3, as DNA: TGCGCCAGCAGCTCTGCCGGGACTAGCGAGACAGATACGCAGTATTTT.